The clone carrying this T cell receptor (beta chain) was counted at least ten times. Its antigen is undetermined. The data stem from a study of blood T cells in healthy people across ages. The study, taken as a whole, reports: Investigators treated diversity estimates from one million T cells as underestimates. The long-lived group displayed more naive CD4+ cells, plus higher diversity, than the aged donors did. Changes in expanded clonotypes were possibly confounded, as the CMV status of donors was unknown.

Each donor had roughly 10 milliliters of peripheral blood drawn. A second PCR of 7 to 11 cycles used a sample-barcoded 5' primer and a J-beta primer mix. MiXCR, applied by TCRdb to the 5' RACE reads, yields one record per CDR3 protein. The data hold 540,000 or so distinct CDR3 sequences, with 45% to 55% observed a single time. V shed 4 bases and J 8 bases; nucleotides not matched to a gene: 9. The germline CDR1 and CDR2 sequences are SGHTA and FQGNSA. The CDR3 contains 16 residues. This chain connects TRBV7-2 to TRBJ2-1; 12 positions agree with TRBD2. Sequenced input: blood. This receptor was identified in a man at least 80 years old in good health. The CDR3: CASSSSPSGGGYEQFF. CDR3 sequence (DNA): TGTGCCAGCAGCTCCTCTCCTAGCGGGGGGGGCTATGAGCAGTTCTTC.